One T cell receptor (beta chain) is described in this entry. The antigen is undetermined. This specimen comes from a study of cytomegalovirus exposure and HLA in healthy donors. Study results and limitations: Association of a missense DCLRE1C variant with TCR beta V- and J-gene trimming was reported in a later analysis. Most CMV-associated TCR beta chains appeared HLA-restricted in a later analysis.

Vbeta (60) and Jbeta (13) primers were used in the PCR. Profiling relied on immunoSEQ multiplex PCR, and the TCRdb table lists in-frame clones only, not all of them. The sample yields 150,000 to 200,000 clones, around 75% seen once. The CDR3 is 16 amino acids. Losses at the gene ends were 2 bases for V and 4 bases for J; bases not matched to a gene: 7. Germline CDR1 reads SGHRS; CDR2 reads YFSETQ. These donors, healthy bone marrow donors, were studied. J is TRBJ2-7 and V is TRBV5-1; 12 positions match TRBD2. The source is a woman in her twenties or thirties in good health and CMV-seronegative. Sequencing input: PBMCs. The CDR3 region is CASSFKTSGGSYEQYF. The DNA for the CDR3 is TGCGCCAGCAGCTTTAAGACTAGCGGGGGATCGTACGAGCAGTACTTC.